A single sample gave rise to the 26 T cell receptor beta chains below, sequenced in a study of blood T cell repertoires in COVID-19. Some clones are missing from TCRdb's copy, which holds only in-frame ones; the method was immunoSEQ multiplex PCR. Among about 130,000 clones listed, just over 75% were seen once. The specimen was peripheral blood. The receptors stem from a human donor in a cohort sampled during active COVID-19.

The rearrangement joins TRBV5-1 to TRBJ2-5; 7 positions match TRBD1. The length of the CDR3 is 19 residues. The ends lost 4 bases at V and 4 bases at J; junction bases unmatched: 22. The germline V gene has CDR1 SGHRS and CDR2 YFSETQ. In DNA form, the CDR3 reads TGCGCCAGCAGCATACAGGGGACGGCTTGGGGCCTTGTCCGAGAGACCCAGTACTTC. It encodes CASSIQGTAWGLVRETQYF. The variable domain in full, with the rest retrieved from reference TRBV5-1 and TRBJ2-5, is KAGVTQTPRYLIKTRGQQVTLSCSPISGHRSVSWYQQTPGQGLQFLFEYFSETQRNKGNFPGRFSGRQFSNSRSEMNVSTLELGDSALYLCASSIQGTAWGLVRETQYFGPGTRLLVL.

This clone was observed a handful of times. The CDR3 sequence is CASSEDTRGGYTF. In nucleotides, the CDR3 is TGCGCCAGCAGTGAGGACACCCGAGGGGGCTACACCTTC. The gene calls are TRBV10-1 and TRBJ1-2; D is uncertain. Trimming removed 2 bases from V and 8 bases from J, with 12 bases in between. This CDR3 region has 13 residues. The germline V gene encodes CDR1 WNHNN and CDR2 SYGVQD (reference sequence).

This clone has more than one count but fewer than ten. The V call is TRBV3-1 (or the pseudogene TRBV3-2), the J call TRBJ2-1; TRBD2 aligns across 8 bases. V gave up 0 bases and J gave up 6 bases; unmatched junction bases: 10. Germline CDR1 reads LGHDT; CDR2 reads YNNKEL (reference sequence). The CDR3 spans 17 residues. In DNA form, the CDR3 reads TGTGCCAGCAGCCAAGATCGGAGACTAGCGCCCCGCAATGAGCAGTTCTTC. Amino acid sequence: CASSQDRRLAPRNEQFF.

J is TRBJ2-6 and V is TRBV2, with 7 positions matching TRBD1. The length of the CDR3 is 16 residues. CDR1 SNHLY and CDR2 FYNNEI come from the germline V gene. V was pared by 10 bases and J by 2 bases, with 11 bases of the junction left unmatched. The CDR3 DNA reads TGTGCCACCCTACGACAGGGCAGGACTGGGGCCAACGTCCTGACTTTC. Amino acids: CATLRQGRTGANVLTF.

The V gene is TRBV7-9, the J gene TRBJ2-7; TRBD1 might be the D (6 bases). From germline, CDR1 is SEHNR and CDR2 FQNEAQ (reference sequence). The CDR3 is 16 residues long. V lost 2 bases and J 0 bases, leaving 14 bases between the germline ends. DNA of the CDR3: TGTGCCAGCAGCTTAAGTTTCCGGGACAACTCCTACGAGCAGTACTTC. It is translated as CASSLSFRDNSYEQYF.

The rearrangement joins TRBV5-1 to TRBJ1-3; D unclear. V was shortened by 2 bases and J by 0 bases, with 9 bases between the two germline ends. The germline gives CDR1 SGHRS, CDR2 YFSETQ. CDR3 length equals 15 residues. CDR3 nucleotide sequence: TGCGCCAGCAGCTTAGGCGGCCGCTCTGGAAACACCATATATTTT. It translates to CASSLGGRSGNTIYF. Combining the CDR3 with reference TRBV5-1 and TRBJ1-3 gives the whole variable domain KAGVTQTPRYLIKTRGQQVTLSCSPISGHRSVSWYQQTPGQGLQFLFEYFSETQRNKGNFPGRFSGRQFSNSRSEMNVSTLELGDSALYLCASSLGGRSGNTIYFGEGSWLTVV.

The gene calls are TRBV19 and TRBJ1-1, with 7 bases lining up with TRBD1. The CDR3 extends over 14 amino acids. Germline trimming cut 5 bases from V and 3 bases from J; bases unmatched to any gene: 6. Looked up from germline, CDR1 is LNHDA and CDR2 is SQIVND (reference sequence). The CDR3 protein is CASSGTVGHTEAFF. As DNA, the CDR3 is TGTGCCAGTAGTGGGACAGTGGGGCACACTGAAGCTTTCTTT.

The chain joins TRBV30 to TRBJ1-2; D not resolved. Germline CDR1 GTSNPN, CDR2 SVGIG (reference sequence). V shed 4 bases and J shed 3 bases, with 6 bases lying between them. This CDR3 is 11 amino acids long. Here the CDR3 reads CAWIEYYGYTF. The CDR3, as DNA: TGTGCCTGGATAGAGTACTATGGCTACACCTTC.

The genes are TRBV4-1 and TRBJ2-2, with 12 bases aligning to TRBD2. Germline V gives CDR1 MGHRA, CDR2 YSYEKL. The CDR3 totals 20 residues. After removal of 0 bases from V and 3 bases from J, the junction contained 11 bases not matched to a gene. Written as DNA, the CDR3 is TGCGCCAGCAGCCAAGATCCCCGGCTAGCGGGGGGGCCCGACACCGGGGAGCTGTTTTTT. Translated, it gives CASSQDPRLAGGPDTGELFF.

The chain couples TRBV4-2 to TRBJ2-7; 8 positions match TRBD1. The CDR3 loop spans 17 amino acids. Germline V gene lookup returns CDR1 LGHNA and CDR2 YNFKEQ. The junction had 10 bases not matched to a gene; V was cut back by 1 base and J by 2 bases. CDR3 sequence (DNA): TGTGCCAGCAGCCAAGGGCCCGGACAGGGATCGGCCTACGAGCAGTACTTC. It translates to CASSQGPGQGSAYEQYF.

V is TRBV20-1 and J is TRBJ2-7; 8 positions match TRBD2. The CDR3 is 15 residues long. The germline V gene has CDR1 DFQATT and CDR2 SNEGSKA (reference sequence). V was clipped by 3 bases and J by 2 bases; unmatched bases: 9. The CDR3 nucleotides read TGCAGTGCTAGTGTTGGCCAGCGGGGGCCCTACGAGCAGTACTTC. This gives the protein CSASVGQRGPYEQYF.

The chain recombines TRBV12-3 or TRBV12-4 with TRBJ1-2; D remains ambiguous. The V and J ends lost 5 bases and 13 bases respectively, with 20 bases between them. The CDR3 covers 13 residues. The CDR3 is CASSPTSGYVGTF. In nucleotides, the CDR3 is TGTGCCAGCAGTCCCACATCGGGTTATGTTGGCACCTTC.

This clone was detected only once. The J gene is TRBJ2-2, the V gene TRBV5-1, with 9 bases lining up with TRBD1. The CDR3 extends over 14 amino acids. Germline CDR1 SGHRS, CDR2 YFSETQ. The V segment lost 7 bases and the J segment 6 bases; nucleotides outside the gene matches: 7. The CDR3 region has the DNA TGCGCCAGCTCTGGACAGGGGTCGGCCGGGGAGCTGTTTTTT. Translation gives CASSGQGSAGELFF. Variable domain in full (rest from reference TRBV5-1 and TRBJ2-2): KAGVTQTPRYLIKTRGQQVTLSCSPISGHRSVSWYQQTPGQGLQFLFEYFSETQRNKGNFPGRFSGRQFSNSRSEMNVSTLELGDSALYLCASSGQGSAGELFFGEGSRLTVL.

This clone is termed medium-sized. The rearrangement uses TRBV19 and TRBJ2-7, with 8 bases fitting TRBD1. In germline, CDR1 is LNHDA, CDR2 SQIVND (reference sequence). This CDR3 has 14 residues. J lost 7 bases, V lost 3 bases, and 8 bases had no gene match. The CDR3 spells CASSIVTGGVEQYF. CDR3 nucleotides: TGTGCCAGTAGTATCGTTACAGGGGGTGTGGAGCAGTACTTC.

V is TRBV5-1 and J is TRBJ1-2, with 10 bases lining up with TRBD1. Per germline, CDR1 SGHRS and CDR2 YFSETQ. This CDR3 is built from 15 residues. V shed 0 bases and J 6 bases; nucleotides not matched to a gene: 5. CDR3 sequence reads: CASSLGDRGIHGYTF. The CDR3 DNA is TGCGCCAGCAGCTTGGGGGACAGGGGAATTCATGGCTACACCTTC.

The V call is TRBV5-1, the J call TRBJ1-1; TRBD1 is a possible D gene (5 bases). Between the trimmed V and J ends, which lost 3 bases and 2 bases, there was a span of 17 bases. CDR3 length: 16 amino acids. Germline-derived CDR1 and CDR2 are SGHRS and YFSETQ. CDR3 DNA: TGCGCCAGCAGCTCTGGCAGGGCCCAAGGAAACACTGAAGCTTTCTTT. Protein product: CASSSGRAQGNTEAFF.

The rearrangement links TRBV5-6 to TRBJ2-7, with no clear D. Trimming shortened V by 0 bases and J by 2 bases, and 3 bases separated the two germline ends. CDR1 and CDR2 from the germline V gene are SGHDT and YYEEEE. The CDR3 has 12 amino acids. CDR3 amino acids: CASSLAPYEQYF. Written as DNA, the CDR3 is TGTGCCAGCAGCTTGGCTCCCTACGAGCAGTACTTC.

This clone was counted between two and nine times. The CDR3 region has the DNA TGCGCCAGCAGTGGAGGAGGGTACGCCGGGGAGCTGTTTTTT. Residues: CASSGGGYAGELFF. The chain carries TRBV5-1 and TRBJ2-2, with D perhaps matching TRBD2 (6 bases). This CDR3 is built from 14 residues. V was pared by 5 bases and J by 6 bases, with 14 bases between. Germline CDR1 and CDR2: SGHRS and YFSETQ.

The chain couples TRBV18 to TRBJ2-7, with TRBD1 matching over 9 bases. V lost 5 bases and J lost 6; bases outside the gene matches: 8. This CDR3 is 14 amino acids long. Germline lookup yields CDR1 KGHSH and CDR2 LQKENI. CDR3 DNA sequence: TGTGCCAGCTCATATGGACAGGGGTCGGGCGAGCAGTACTTC. Its translation is CASSYGQGSGEQYF.

Written as DNA, the CDR3 is TGTGCCAGCTCACCACTCTCCGGGAACAATCAGCCCCAGCATTTT. It translates to CASSPLSGNNQPQHF. The chain links TRBV18 to TRBJ1-5; no definite D call. With 1 base removed from V and 3 bases from J, the gap between germline ends came to 10 bases. The CDR3 is made up of 15 amino acids. Germline V gene lookup returns CDR1 KGHSH and CDR2 LQKENI.

V is TRBV12-3 or TRBV12-4 and J is TRBJ1-1, with 11 bases that match TRBD1. The CDR3 covers 13 residues. V trimming: 6 bases; J trimming: 11 bases; junction bases outside the gene matches: 8. The DNA for the CDR3 is TGTGCCAGCAGCCGCCGGGACAGGGGGTGGGCTTTCTTT. Amino acids: CASSRRDRGWAFF.

The gene calls are TRBV7-8 and TRBJ2-2, with D possibly TRBD1 on 8 matching bases. This CDR3 is 15 amino acids long. Trimming took off 7 bases at V and 4 bases at J, with 16 bases between the two ends. CDR1 is SGHVS and CDR2 is FQNEAQ in the germline V gene. The CDR3 here is CASTVTGGATGELFF. CDR3 nucleotides: TGTGCCAGCACGGTTACAGGGGGGGCCACCGGGGAGCTGTTTTTT.

This clone is medium-sized in the sample. The genes are TRBV27 and TRBJ2-3; tentatively, D is TRBD2 (6 bases). CDR3 length: 15 amino acids. Trimming took off 6 bases at V and 0 bases at J, with 13 bases between the two ends. Germline assignment: CDR1 MNHEY and CDR2 SMNVEV (reference sequence). The CDR3 reads CASSERAGSTDTQYF. The CDR3 DNA sequence: TGTGCCAGCAGCGAAAGGGCGGGAAGCACAGATACGCAGTATTTT.

The chain couples TRBV4-1 to TRBJ1-4; 7 bases are shared with TRBD1. CDR1 is MGHRA, CDR2 YSYEKL, per germline. V lost 2 bases, J lost 1 base, and 4 bases stayed unmatched. The CDR3 runs to 16 residues. CDR3 amino acids: CASSQPNRGTNEKLFF. The CDR3 DNA follows: TGCGCCAGCAGCCAACCAAACAGGGGAACTAATGAAAAACTGTTTTTT.

V gene TRBV18 combines with J gene TRBJ2-3; TRBD2 agrees at 8 bases. V was clipped by 0 bases and J by 3 bases; unmatched bases: 5. CDR3 size: 16 residues. Germline loops: CDR1 KGHSH, CDR2 LQKENI. CDR3 in amino acids: CASSPPAGGSTDTQYF. The CDR3 nucleotides read TGTGCCAGCTCACCACCGGCGGGGGGAAGTACAGATACGCAGTATTTT.

This rearrangement joins TRBV19 to TRBJ1-5; D perhaps matches TRBD1 (6 bases). CDR1 is LNHDA, CDR2 SQIVND, per germline (reference sequence). V shed 5 bases and J shed 3 bases, with 14 bases lying between them. The CDR3 is made up of 15 amino acids. For the CDR3, the DNA is TGTGCCAGTAGTCTTGCCTCAGGGGTCAATCAGCCCCAGCATTTT. Translated, it gives CASSLASGVNQPQHF.